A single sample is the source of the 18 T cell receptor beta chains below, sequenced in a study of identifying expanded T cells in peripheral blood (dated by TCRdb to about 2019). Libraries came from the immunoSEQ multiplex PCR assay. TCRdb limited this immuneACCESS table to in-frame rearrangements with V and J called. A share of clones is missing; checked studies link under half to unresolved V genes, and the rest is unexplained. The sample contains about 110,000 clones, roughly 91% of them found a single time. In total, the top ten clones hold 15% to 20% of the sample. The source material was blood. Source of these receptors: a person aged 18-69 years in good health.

DNA of the CDR3: TGTGCCAGCAGCTTGATGGTGTCATACAATGAGCAGTTCTTC. Its protein is CASSLMVSYNEQFF. This chain connects TRBV5-6 to TRBJ2-1; D ambiguous. V lost 1 base, J lost 4 bases, and 9 bases lay in between. CDR3 size: 14 residues. Looked up from germline, CDR1 is SGHDT and CDR2 is YYEEEE.

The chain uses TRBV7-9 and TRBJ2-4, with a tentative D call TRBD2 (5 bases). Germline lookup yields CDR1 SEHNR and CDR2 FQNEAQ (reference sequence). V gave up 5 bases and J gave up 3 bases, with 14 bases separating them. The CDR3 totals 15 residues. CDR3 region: CASSNTSSNKNIQYF. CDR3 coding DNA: TGTGCCAGCAGCAACACTAGTTCCAACAAAAACATTCAGTACTTC.

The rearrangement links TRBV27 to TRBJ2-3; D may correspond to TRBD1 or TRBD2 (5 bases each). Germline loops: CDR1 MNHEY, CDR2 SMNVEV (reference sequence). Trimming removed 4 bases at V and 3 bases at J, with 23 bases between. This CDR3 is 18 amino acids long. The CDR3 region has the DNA TGTGCCAGCAGTTCTCACCGGCCGGGACCCCTGAGAACAGATACGCAGTATTTT. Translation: CASSSHRPGPLRTDTQYF.

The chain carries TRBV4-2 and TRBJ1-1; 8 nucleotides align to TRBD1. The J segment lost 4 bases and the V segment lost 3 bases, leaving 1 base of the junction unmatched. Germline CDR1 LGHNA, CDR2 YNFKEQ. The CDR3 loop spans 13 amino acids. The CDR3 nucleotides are TGTGCCAGCAGCCACCAGGGGGCCACTGAAGCTTTCTTT. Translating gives CASSHQGATEAFF.

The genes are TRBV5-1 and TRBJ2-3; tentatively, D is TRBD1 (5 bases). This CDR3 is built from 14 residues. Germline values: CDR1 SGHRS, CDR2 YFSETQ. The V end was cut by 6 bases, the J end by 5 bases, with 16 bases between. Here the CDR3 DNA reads TGCGCCAGCAAGGGGTCGGTCCGTGGAGATACGCAGTATTTT. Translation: CASKGSVRGDTQYF.

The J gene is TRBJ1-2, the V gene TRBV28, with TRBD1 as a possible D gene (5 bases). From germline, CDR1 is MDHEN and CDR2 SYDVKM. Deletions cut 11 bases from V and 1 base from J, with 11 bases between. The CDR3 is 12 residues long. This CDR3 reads CAGAGNNYGYTF. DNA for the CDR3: TGTGCCGGGGCAGGAAATAACTATGGCTACACCTTC.

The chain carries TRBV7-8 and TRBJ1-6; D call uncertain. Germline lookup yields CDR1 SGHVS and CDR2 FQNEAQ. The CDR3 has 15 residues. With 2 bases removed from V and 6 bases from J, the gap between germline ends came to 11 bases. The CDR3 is CASSLPQQPNSPLHF. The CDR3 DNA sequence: TGTGCCAGCAGCTTACCACAGCAACCTAATTCACCCCTCCACTTT.

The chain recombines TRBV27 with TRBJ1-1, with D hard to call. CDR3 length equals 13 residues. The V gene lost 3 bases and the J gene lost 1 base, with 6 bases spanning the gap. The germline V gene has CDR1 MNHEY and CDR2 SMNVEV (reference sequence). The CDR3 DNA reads TGTGCCAGCAGTTTTGACGGGAACACTGAAGCTTTCTTT. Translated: CASSFDGNTEAFF.

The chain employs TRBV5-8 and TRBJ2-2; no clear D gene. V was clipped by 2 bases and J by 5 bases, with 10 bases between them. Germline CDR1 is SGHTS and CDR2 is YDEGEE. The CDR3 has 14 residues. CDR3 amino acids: CASSFFGLTGELFF. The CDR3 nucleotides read TGTGCCAGCAGCTTTTTCGGTTTGACCGGGGAGCTGTTTTTT.

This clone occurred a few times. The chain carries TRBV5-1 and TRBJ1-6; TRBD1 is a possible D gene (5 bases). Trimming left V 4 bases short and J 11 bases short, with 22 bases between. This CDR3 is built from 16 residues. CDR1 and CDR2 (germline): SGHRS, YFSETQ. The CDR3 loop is CASSPLGGDRGTPLHF. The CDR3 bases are TGCGCCAGCAGCCCTCTTGGGGGTGACCGTGGGACACCCCTCCACTTT.

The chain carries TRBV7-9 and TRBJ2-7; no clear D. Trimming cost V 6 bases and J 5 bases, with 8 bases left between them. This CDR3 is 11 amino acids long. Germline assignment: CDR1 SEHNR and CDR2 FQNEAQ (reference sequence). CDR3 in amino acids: CASSPRDEQYF. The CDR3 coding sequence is TGTGCCAGCAGTCCCCGGGACGAGCAGTACTTC.

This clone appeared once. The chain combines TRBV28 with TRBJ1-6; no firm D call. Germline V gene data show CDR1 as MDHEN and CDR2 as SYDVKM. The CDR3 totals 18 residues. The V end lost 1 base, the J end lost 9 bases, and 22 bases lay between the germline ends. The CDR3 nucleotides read TGTGCCAGCAGTTTATTCCTCCCGCTCGGGTCCTCTGGTTCACCCCTCCACTTT. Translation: CASSLFLPLGSSGSPLHF.

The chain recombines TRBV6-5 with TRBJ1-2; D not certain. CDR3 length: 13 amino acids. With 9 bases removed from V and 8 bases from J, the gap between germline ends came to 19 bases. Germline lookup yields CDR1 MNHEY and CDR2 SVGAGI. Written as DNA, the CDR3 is TGTGCCAGTCGCGTGGAGGGAGGTAGGGGCTACACCTTC. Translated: CASRVEGGRGYTF.

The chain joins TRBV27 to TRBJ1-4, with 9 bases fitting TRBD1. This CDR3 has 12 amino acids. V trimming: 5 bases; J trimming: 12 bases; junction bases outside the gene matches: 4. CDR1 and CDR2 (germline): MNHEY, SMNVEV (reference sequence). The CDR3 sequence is CASSLGQGQLFF. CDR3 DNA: TGTGCCAGCAGTCTGGGACAGGGCCAACTGTTTTTT.

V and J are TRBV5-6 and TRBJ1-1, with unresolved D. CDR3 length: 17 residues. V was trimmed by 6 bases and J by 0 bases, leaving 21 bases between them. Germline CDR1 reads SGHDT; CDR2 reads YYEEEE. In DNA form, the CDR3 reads TGTGCCAGCATCCTAAATGCCCAGAGGATGATGAACACTGAAGCTTTCTTT. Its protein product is CASILNAQRMMNTEAFF.

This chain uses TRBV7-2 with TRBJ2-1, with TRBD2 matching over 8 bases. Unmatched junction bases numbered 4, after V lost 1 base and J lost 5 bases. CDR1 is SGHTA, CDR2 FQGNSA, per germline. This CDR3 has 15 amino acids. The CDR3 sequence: CASSLVAGGNNEQFF. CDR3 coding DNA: TGTGCCAGCAGCTTAGTTGCGGGGGGCAACAATGAGCAGTTCTTC.

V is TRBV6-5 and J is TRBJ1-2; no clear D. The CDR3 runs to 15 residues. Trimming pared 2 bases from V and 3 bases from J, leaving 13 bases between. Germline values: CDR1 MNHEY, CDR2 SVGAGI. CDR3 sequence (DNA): TGTGCCAGCAGTTACGACCTCAAGGGCGACTATGGCTACACCTTC. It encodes CASSYDLKGDYGYTF.

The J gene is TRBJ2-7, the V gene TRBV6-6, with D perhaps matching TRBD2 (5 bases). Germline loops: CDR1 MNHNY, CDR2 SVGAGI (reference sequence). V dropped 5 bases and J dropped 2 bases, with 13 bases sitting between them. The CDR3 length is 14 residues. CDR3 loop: CASSPYRGPYEQYF. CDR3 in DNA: TGTGCCAGCAGTCCATACCGGGGTCCCTACGAGCAGTACTTC.